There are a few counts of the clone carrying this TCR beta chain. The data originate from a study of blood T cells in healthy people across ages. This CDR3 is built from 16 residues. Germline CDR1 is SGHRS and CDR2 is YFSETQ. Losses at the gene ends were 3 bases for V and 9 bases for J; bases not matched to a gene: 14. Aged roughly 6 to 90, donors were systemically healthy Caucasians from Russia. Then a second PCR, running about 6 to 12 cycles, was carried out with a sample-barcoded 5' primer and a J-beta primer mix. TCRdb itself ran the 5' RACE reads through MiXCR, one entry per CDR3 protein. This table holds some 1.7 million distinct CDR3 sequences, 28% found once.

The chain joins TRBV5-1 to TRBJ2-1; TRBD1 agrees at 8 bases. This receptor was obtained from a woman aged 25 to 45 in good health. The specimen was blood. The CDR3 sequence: CASSSAPGQVASEQFF. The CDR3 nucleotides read TGCGCCAGCAGCTCGGCCCCGGGACAGGTGGCGAGTGAGCAGTTCTTC.